This TCR beta chain was retrieved from a study of early T cells in non-severe SARS-CoV-2 infection. A single record per CDR3 protein comes from TCRdb applying MiXCR to the 5' RACE reads. The data contain around 27,000 distinct CDR3 sequences, approximately 2.9% of them singletons. The CDR3 loop spans 14 amino acids. The ends were cut back, 2 bases at V and 4 bases at J, with 8 bases in the middle. The germline gives CDR1 KGHSH, CDR2 LQKENI. The sample holds many counts of this clonotype. The clonotype comes from an adult who was a healthcare worker with PCR-confirmed SARS-CoV-2 infection or an uninfected control (not recorded which). The chain recombines TRBV18 with TRBJ2-2; no firm D call. Sequencing was done on a sample of whole blood. The CDR3 region is CASSPDTVTGELFF. CDR3 coding DNA: TGTGCCAGCTCACCAGACACAGTCACCGGGGAGCTGTTTTTT.